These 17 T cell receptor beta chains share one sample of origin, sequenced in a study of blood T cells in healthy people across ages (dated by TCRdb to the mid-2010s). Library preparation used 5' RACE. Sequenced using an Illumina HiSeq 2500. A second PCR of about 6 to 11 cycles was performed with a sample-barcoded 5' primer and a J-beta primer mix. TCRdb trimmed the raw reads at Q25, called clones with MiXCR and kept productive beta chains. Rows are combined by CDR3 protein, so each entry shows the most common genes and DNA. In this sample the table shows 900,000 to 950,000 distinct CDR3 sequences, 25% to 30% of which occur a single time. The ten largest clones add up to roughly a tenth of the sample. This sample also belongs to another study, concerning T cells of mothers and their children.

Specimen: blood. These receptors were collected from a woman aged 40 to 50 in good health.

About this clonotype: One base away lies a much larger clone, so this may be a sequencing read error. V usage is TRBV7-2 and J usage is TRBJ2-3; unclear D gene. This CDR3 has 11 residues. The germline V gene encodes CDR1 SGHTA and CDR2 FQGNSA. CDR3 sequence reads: CASTTTDTRYF. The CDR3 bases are TGTGCCAGCACCACCACAGATACGCGGTATTTT.

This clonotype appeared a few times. As DNA, the CDR3 is TGTGCCATCAGTGAGTCTGGTTGGAGGGGGACCAACAATGAGCAGTTCTTC. This gives the protein CAISESGWRGTNNEQFF. The rearrangement joins TRBV10-3 to TRBJ2-1; D possibly uses TRBD1 or TRBD2 (6 bases each). This CDR3 contains 17 residues. V was pared by 0 bases and J by 5 bases, with 17 bases between. Germline CDR1 and CDR2: ENHRY and SYGVKD.

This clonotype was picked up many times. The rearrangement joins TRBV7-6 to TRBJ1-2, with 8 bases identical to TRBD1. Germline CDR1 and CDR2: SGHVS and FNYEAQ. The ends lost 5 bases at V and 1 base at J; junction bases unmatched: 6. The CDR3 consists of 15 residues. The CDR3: CASSPGQGGNYGYTF. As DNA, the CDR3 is TGTGCCAGCAGCCCAGGACAGGGCGGTAACTATGGCTACACCTTC.

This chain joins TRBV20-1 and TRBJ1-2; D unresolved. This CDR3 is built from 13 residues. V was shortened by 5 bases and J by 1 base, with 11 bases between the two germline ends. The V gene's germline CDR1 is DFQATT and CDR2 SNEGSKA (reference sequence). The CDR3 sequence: CSASKQLNYGYTF. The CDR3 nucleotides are TGCAGTGCTTCGAAACAACTTAACTATGGCTACACCTTC.

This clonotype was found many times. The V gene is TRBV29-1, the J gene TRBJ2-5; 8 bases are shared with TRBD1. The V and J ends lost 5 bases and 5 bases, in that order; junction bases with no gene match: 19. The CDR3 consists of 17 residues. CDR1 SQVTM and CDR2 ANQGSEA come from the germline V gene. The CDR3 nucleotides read TGCAGCGTTCCCCCGGACAGGGCTCACCTCGGTGTGGAGACCCAGTACTTC. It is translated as CSVPPDRAHLGVETQYF.

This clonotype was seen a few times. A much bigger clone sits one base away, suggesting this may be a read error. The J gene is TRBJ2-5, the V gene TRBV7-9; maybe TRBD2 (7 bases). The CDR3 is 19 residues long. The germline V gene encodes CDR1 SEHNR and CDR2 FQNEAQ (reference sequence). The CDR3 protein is CASSGFGGLHQDYQETLYF. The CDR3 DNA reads TGTGCCAGCAGCGGATTCGGGGGGCTCCATCAGGACTATCAAGAGACCCTGTACTTC.

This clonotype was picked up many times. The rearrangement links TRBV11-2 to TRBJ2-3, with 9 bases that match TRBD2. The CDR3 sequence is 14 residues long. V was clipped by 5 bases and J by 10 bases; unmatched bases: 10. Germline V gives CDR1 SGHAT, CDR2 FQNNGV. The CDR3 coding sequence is TGTGCCAGCAGCGCGGGGGGGGTATTGCGACCGCAGTATTTT. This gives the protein CASSAGGVLRPQYF.

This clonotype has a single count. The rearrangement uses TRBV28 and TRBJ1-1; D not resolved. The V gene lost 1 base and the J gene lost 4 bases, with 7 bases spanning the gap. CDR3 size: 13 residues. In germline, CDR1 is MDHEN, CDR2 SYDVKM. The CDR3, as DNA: TGTGCCAGCAGTTTATCCACCGCCACTGAAGCTTTCTTT. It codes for CASSLSTATEAFF.

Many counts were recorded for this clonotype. The CDR3 bases are TGCGCCAGCAGCCTGGTGGGGGAATCCTACAATGAGCAGTTCTTC. Translated: CASSLVGESYNEQFF. The chain couples TRBV5-1 to TRBJ2-1; TRBD1 or TRBD2 may be the D gene (5 bases each). Trimming left V 4 bases short and J 1 base short, with 12 bases between. CDR1 and CDR2 (germline): SGHRS, YFSETQ. This CDR3 comprises 15 residues. Filled out from reference TRBV5-1 and TRBJ2-1, the complete variable domain reads KAGVTQTPRYLIKTRGQQVTLSCSPISGHRSVSWYQQTPGQGLQFLFEYFSETQRNKGNFPGRFSGRQFSNSRSEMNVSTLELGDSALYLCASSLVGESYNEQFFGPGTRLTVL.

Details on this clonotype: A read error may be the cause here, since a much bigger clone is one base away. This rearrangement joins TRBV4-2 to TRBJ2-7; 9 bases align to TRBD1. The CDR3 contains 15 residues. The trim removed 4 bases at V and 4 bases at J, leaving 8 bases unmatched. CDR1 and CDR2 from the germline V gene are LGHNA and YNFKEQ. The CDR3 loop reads CASSLGGTGWYEQYF. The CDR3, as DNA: TGTGCCAGCAGCCTCGGGGGGACAGGGTGGTACGAGCAGTACTTC.

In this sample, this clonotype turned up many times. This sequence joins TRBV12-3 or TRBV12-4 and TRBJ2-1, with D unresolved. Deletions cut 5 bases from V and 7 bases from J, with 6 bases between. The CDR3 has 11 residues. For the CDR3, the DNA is TGTGCCAGCAGTCCGAGGAATGAGCAGTTCTTC. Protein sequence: CASSPRNEQFF.

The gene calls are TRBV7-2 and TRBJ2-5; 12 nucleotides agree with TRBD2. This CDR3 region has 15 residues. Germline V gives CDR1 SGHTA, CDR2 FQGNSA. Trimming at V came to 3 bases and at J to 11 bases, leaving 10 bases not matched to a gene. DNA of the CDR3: TGTGCCAGCAGCTTGGAACTAGCGGGGGGACGGGAGCAGTACTTC. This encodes CASSLELAGGREQYF.

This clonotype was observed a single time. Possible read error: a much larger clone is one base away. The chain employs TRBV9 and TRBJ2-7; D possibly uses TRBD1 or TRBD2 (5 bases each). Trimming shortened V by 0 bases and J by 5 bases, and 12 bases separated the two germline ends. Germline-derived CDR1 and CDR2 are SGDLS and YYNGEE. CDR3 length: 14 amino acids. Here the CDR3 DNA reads TGTGCCAGCAGCGTAGGGGGGATAAGAGACGAGCAGTACGTC. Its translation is CASSVGGIRDEQYV.

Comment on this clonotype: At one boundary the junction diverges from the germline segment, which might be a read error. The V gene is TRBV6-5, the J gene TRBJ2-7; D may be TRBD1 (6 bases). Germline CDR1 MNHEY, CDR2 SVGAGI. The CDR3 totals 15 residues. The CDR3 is CTSSYSSQGQYEQYF. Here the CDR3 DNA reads TGTACCAGCAGTTACTCGAGTCAGGGGCAGTACGAGCAGTACTTC.

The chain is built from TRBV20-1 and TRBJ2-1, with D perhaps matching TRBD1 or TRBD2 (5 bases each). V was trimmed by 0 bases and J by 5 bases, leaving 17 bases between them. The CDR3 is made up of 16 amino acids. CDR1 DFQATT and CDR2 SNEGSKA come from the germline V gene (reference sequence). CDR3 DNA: TGCAGTGCTAGAGAGATCGGAGGCCCAGGGAACAATGAGCAGTTCTTC. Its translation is CSAREIGGPGNNEQFF.

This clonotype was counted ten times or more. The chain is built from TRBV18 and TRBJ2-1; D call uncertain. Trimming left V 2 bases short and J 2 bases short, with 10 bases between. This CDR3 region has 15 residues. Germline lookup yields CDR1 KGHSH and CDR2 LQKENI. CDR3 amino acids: CASSPGRSTYNEQFF. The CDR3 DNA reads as TGTGCCAGCTCACCAGGGCGTAGTACCTACAATGAGCAGTTCTTC. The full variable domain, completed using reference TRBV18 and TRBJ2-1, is NAGVMQNPRHLVRRRGQEARLRCSPMKGHSHVYWYRQLPEEGLKFMVYLQKENIIDESGMPKERFSAEFPKEGPSILRIQQVVRGDSAAYFCASSPGRSTYNEQFFGPGTRLTVL.

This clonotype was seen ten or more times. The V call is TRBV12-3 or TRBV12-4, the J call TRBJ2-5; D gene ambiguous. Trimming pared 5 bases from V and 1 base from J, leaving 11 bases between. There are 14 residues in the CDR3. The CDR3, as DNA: TGTGCCAGCAGTCCCCCGATCAGCCAAGAGACCCAGTACTTC. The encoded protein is CASSPPISQETQYF.